The 19 T cell receptor beta chains in this list originate from one sample, sequenced in a study of T cells in Graves' hyperthyroidism and ophthalmopathy. The CDR3 regions of TCR beta were amplified from RNA transcripts. HTBI primers drove first-round RT-PCR of the TCR CDR3. TCRdb reprocessed the multiplex PCR reads with MiXCR, giving one entry per CDR3 protein. The sample lists 450,000 to 600,000 distinct CDR3 sequences; 12% to 15% were seen once. What was sequenced was blood. The receptors stem from a woman aged 40 to 55 with Graves' hyperthyroidism.

The chain links TRBV5-1 to TRBJ2-2; 11 positions agree with TRBD1. Trimming cost V 5 bases and J 3 bases; bases outside gene matches: 3. Per the germline V gene, CDR1 is SGHRS and CDR2 is YFSETQ. This CDR3 has 15 residues. CDR3 DNA: TGCGCCAGCAGAAGGACAGGGGGCGACACCGGGGAGCTGTTTTTT. This codes for CASRRTGGDTGELFF.

Comments on this clonotype: A read error is possible here, since a much larger clone lies one base away. The chain links TRBV15 to TRBJ2-7, with D unresolved. With 3 bases removed from V and 2 bases from J, the gap between germline ends came to 11 bases. The CDR3 sequence is 14 residues long. Germline CDR1 is LNHNV and CDR2 is YYDKDF (reference sequence). This chain's CDR3 is CATSRTGGTYEQYF. In DNA form, the CDR3 reads TGTGCCACCAGCAGGACTGGCGGTACCTACGAGCAGTACTTC.

This clonotype was counted only a few times. V is TRBV20-1 and J is TRBJ2-1, with 14 bases matching TRBD2. CDR1 is DFQATT and CDR2 is SNEGSKA in the germline V gene (reference sequence). The ends lost 4 bases at V and 3 bases at J; junction bases unmatched: 14. This CDR3 comprises 19 residues. Written as DNA, the CDR3 is TGCAGTGCTAACGAGATGTTGACTAGCGGGGGGGCCTTCTACAATGAGCAGTTCTTC. Protein product: CSANEMLTSGGAFYNEQFF.

This clonotype was seen repeatedly, ten times or more. The rearrangement uses TRBV18 and TRBJ2-5, with 8 bases that match TRBD2. Germline V gene lookup returns CDR1 KGHSH and CDR2 LQKENI. This CDR3 is built from 15 residues. Germline trimming cut 4 bases from V and 5 bases from J; bases unmatched to any gene: 9. The CDR3 DNA reads as TGTGCCAGCTCACTAGCCGGGACTAGGCATGAGACCCAGTACTTC. It yields the protein CASSLAGTRHETQYF.

This clonotype has ten or more counts. The rearrangement joins TRBV18 to TRBJ2-7; tentatively, D is TRBD1 (5 bases). This CDR3 has 12 amino acids. Trimming pared 4 bases from V and 6 bases from J, leaving 10 bases between. Germline V lookup: CDR1 KGHSH, CDR2 LQKENI. CDR3 nucleotides: TGTGCCAGCTCACGGCAGGACACCGAGCAGTACTTC. It is translated as CASSRQDTEQYF.

This clonotype was counted ten times or more. This CDR3 reads CASSFAGATKNIQYF. CDR3 nucleotide sequence: TGTGCCAGCAGTTTTGCCGGGGCTACCAAAAACATTCAGTACTTC. This sequence joins TRBV28 and TRBJ2-4; D tentatively reads TRBD1 or TRBD2 (5 bases each). The V end lost 3 bases, the J end lost 2 bases, and 11 bases lay between the germline ends. The CDR3 sequence is 15 residues long. CDR1 MDHEN and CDR2 SYDVKM come from the germline V gene.

Regarding this clonotype: Possible read error: a much larger clone is one base away. The conserved phenylalanine or tryptophan normally closing the CDR3 is absent here, so this likely arose from a read error. This chain connects TRBV20-1 to TRBJ1-5; no definite D call. The V gene's germline CDR1 is DFQATT and CDR2 SNEGSKA (reference sequence). V lost 1 base and J lost 4, with 11 bases in between. The CDR3 is 14 residues long. The CDR3 nucleotides are TGCAGTGCTAGAGTCGGCACAGATAATCAGCCCCAGCATTTA. This translates into CSARVGTDNQPQHL.

This clonotype was found many times. V and J are TRBV7-9 and TRBJ1-2; maybe TRBD1 (5 bases). The CDR3 contains 13 residues. Germline lookup yields CDR1 SEHNR and CDR2 FQNEAQ (reference sequence). With 3 bases removed from V and 7 bases from J, the gap between germline ends came to 12 bases. The CDR3 DNA sequence: TGTGCCAGCAGCTTGGGGGGTAACGGTGGCTACACCTTC. Its protein is CASSLGGNGGYTF.

In the case of this clonotype: With a much larger clone just one base away, this may be a read error. The rearrangement links TRBV12-3 or TRBV12-4 to TRBJ1-2; 7 bases agree with TRBD1. This CDR3 spans 15 amino acids. After removal of 3 bases from V and 4 bases from J, the junction contained 8 bases not matched to a gene. The CDR3 DNA is TGTGCCAGCAGTTTTGTGACAGGGCGGCTCTATGGCTACACCTTC. It specifies CASSFVTGRLYGYTF.

This clonotype has ten or more counts. The chain has TRBV28 and TRBJ2-3; no reliable D call. This CDR3 is built from 11 residues. The germline V gene encodes CDR1 MDHEN and CDR2 SYDVKM. The ends were cut back, 6 bases at V and 5 bases at J, with 6 bases in the middle. The DNA for the CDR3 is TGTGCCAGCAGGGGCGAAGATACGCAGTATTTT. Translating gives CASRGEDTQYF. The full variable domain, with the rest looked up from reference TRBV28 and TRBJ2-3, is DVKVTQSSRYLVKRTGEKVFLECVQDMDHENMFWYRQDPGLGLRLIYFSYDVKMKEKGDIPEGYSVSREKKERFSLILESASTNQTSMYLCASRGEDTQYFGPGTRLTVL.

This clonotype was detected ten times or more. The chain joins TRBV12-3 or TRBV12-4 to TRBJ2-7, with D unclear. CDR3 length equals 13 residues. V lost 3 bases to trimming and J lost 3 bases, with 9 bases between them. The CDR3 here is CASSFGRSYEQYF. The CDR3, as DNA: TGTGCCAGCAGTTTCGGACGGAGCTACGAGCAGTACTTC.

In this sample, this clonotype turned up a few times. This chain joins TRBV28 and TRBJ1-6; a weak D match, TRBD1 (5 bases). CDR3 length: 15 amino acids. V was cut by 5 bases and J by 6 bases, with 14 bases left in between. CDR1 and CDR2 (germline): MDHEN, SYDVKM. The CDR3 DNA is TGTGCCAGCAGTCCCAGAAGGGGACTTAATTCACCCCTCCACTTT. Its protein product is CASSPRRGLNSPLHF.

This clonotype was observed many times. V is TRBV30 and J is TRBJ1-5, with 10 positions matching TRBD1. The CDR3 is 14 amino acids. Germline CDR1 is GTSNPN and CDR2 is SVGIG (reference sequence). Trimming cost V 3 bases and J 2 bases; bases outside gene matches: 1. The CDR3 spells CAWRGTGGNQPQHF. CDR3 DNA: TGTGCCTGGAGGGGGACAGGGGGCAATCAGCCCCAGCATTTT.

The V gene is TRBV28, the J gene TRBJ1-5, with a possible D match to TRBD1 (5 bases). V lost 4 bases and J 0 bases, leaving 13 bases between the germline ends. Germline loops: CDR1 MDHEN, CDR2 SYDVKM. CDR3 length: 16 amino acids. The CDR3 is CASSSDSFYSNQPQHF. CDR3 DNA sequence: TGTGCCAGCAGTTCCGACAGCTTTTATAGCAATCAGCCCCAGCATTTT.

This clonotype showed up many times. DNA for the CDR3: TGTGCCAGCAGCTTCAGCGGGAACCCCTACGAGCAGTACTTC. Translated, it gives CASSFSGNPYEQYF. The V gene is TRBV7-2, the J gene TRBJ2-7, with 7 bases that match TRBD2. This CDR3 region has 14 residues. V shed 3 bases, J shed 2 bases, and the junction held 4 bases outside the gene matches. CDR1 is SGHTA and CDR2 is FQGNSA in the germline V gene.

This clonotype was detected only a few times. One end of the junction fails to match germline, which may point to a read error. J is TRBJ2-7 and V is TRBV19, with 8 bases that match TRBD1. The CDR3 runs to 14 residues. Germline V gene lookup returns CDR1 LNHDA and CDR2 SQIVND (reference sequence). CDR3 sequence reads: CASSNQQGAREQYF. The CDR3 nucleotides are TGTGCCAGCAGTAACCAGCAGGGGGCTCGAGAGCAGTACTTC.

This clonotype was detected many times. The chain employs TRBV27 and TRBJ2-7, with D tentatively TRBD1 or TRBD2 (5 bases each). V lost 3 bases and J 6 bases, leaving 18 bases between the germline ends. The CDR3 runs to 15 residues. The germline V gene has CDR1 MNHEY and CDR2 SMNVEV (reference sequence). CDR3 in amino acids: CASSFRDPSSGEQYF. The CDR3 bases are TGTGCCAGCAGTTTCCGGGACCCATCGTCCGGCGAGCAGTACTTC.

This clonotype came up many times. The rearrangement links TRBV20-1 to TRBJ2-2; the D is unclear. Germline values: CDR1 DFQATT, CDR2 SNEGSKA (reference sequence). Trimming left V 6 bases short and J 9 bases short, with 17 bases between. The CDR3 has 13 residues. CDR3 protein: CSARRLGSRELFF. CDR3 coding DNA: TGCAGTGCCAGAAGACTGGGCTCCAGGGAGCTGTTTTTT.

The rearrangement joins TRBV6-2 or TRBV6-3 to TRBJ2-6; no clear D gene. V shed 6 bases and J shed 2 bases, with 11 bases lying between them. CDR3 length: 15 amino acids. CDR1 and CDR2 (germline): MNHEY, SVGEGT. This CDR3 reads CASSGIAPGANVLTF. The CDR3 DNA reads TGTGCCAGCAGCGGCATTGCGCCTGGGGCCAACGTCCTGACTTTC.